Presented here are 19 T cell receptor beta chains from one specimen sequenced in a study of T-cell reconstitution after alpha-beta-depleted transplantation in children (dated by TCRdb to about 2016). Preparation of the library involved PCR. Instrument used: Illumina HiSeq 2500. TCR libraries were prepared with molecular barcoding, using unique molecular identifiers to normalize TCRbeta repertoire quantification. TCRdb passed the public sequencing reads through fastp at Q25 and MiXCR, retaining productive beta sequences. When rows share a CDR3 protein, they turn into one entry using the most common DNA and genes. Present in this sample are 170,000 or so distinct CDR3 sequences, roughly 6.8% of which were seen just once. About 3% of the sample goes to the ten largest clones. The sample in question was PBMCs from the stem cell graft donor, obtained from the stem cell graft. Source of these receptors: a human donor who donated a stem cell graft to a child with Wiskott-Aldrich syndrome.

This clonotype occurred many times. The CDR3 DNA reads as TGTGCCAGCAGTTTGTTCGACAATGAGCAGTTCTTC. Its protein is CASSLFDNEQFF. The chain couples TRBV12-3 or TRBV12-4 to TRBJ2-1; D is unresolved. V was trimmed by 3 bases and J by 5 bases, leaving 5 bases between them. This CDR3 region has 12 residues.

This clonotype was recorded at least ten times. The CDR3 here is CASGGTSVTRQYF. The DNA of the CDR3 is TGTGCCAGCGGTGGGACTAGCGTGACTCGGCAGTACTTC. The gene calls are TRBV6-2 or TRBV6-3 and TRBJ2-7; TRBD2 agrees at 10 bases. V trimming: 8 bases; J trimming: 9 bases; junction bases outside the gene matches: 10. CDR3 length: 13 residues. CDR1 is MNHEY, CDR2 SVGEGT, per germline.

This clonotype was seen a few times. The gene calls are TRBV12-3 or TRBV12-4 and TRBJ2-2, with 9 bases that match TRBD1. The junction had 4 bases not matched to a gene; V was cut back by 3 bases and J by 5 bases. The CDR3 has 15 residues. For the CDR3, the DNA is TGTGCCAGCAGTTTGACAGGGGGAGGGACCGGGGAGCTGTTTTTT. As protein: CASSLTGGGTGELFF.

This clonotype was recorded at least ten times. The genes are TRBV6-2 or TRBV6-3 and TRBJ2-1; D not certain. The CDR3 runs to 10 residues. CDR1 is MNHEY and CDR2 is SVGEGT in the germline V gene. The V and J ends lost 5 bases and 5 bases respectively, with 1 base between them. For the CDR3, the DNA is TGTGCCAGCAGTAACAATGAGCAGTTCTTC. This codes for CASSNNEQFF.

This clonotype was seen at least ten times. CDR3 loop: CASRDSTYEQYF. The CDR3 DNA reads as TGTGCCAGCAGGGACAGTACCTACGAGCAGTACTTC. The V gene is TRBV2, the J gene TRBJ2-7, with TRBD1 as a possible D gene (6 bases). Germline lookup yields CDR1 SNHLY and CDR2 FYNNEI. The CDR3 is made up of 12 amino acids. V was trimmed by 6 bases and J by 2 bases, leaving 8 bases between them.

This clonotype was found many times. The chain uses TRBV5-1 and TRBJ2-4; 8 positions match TRBD1. Per germline, CDR1 SGHRS and CDR2 YFSETQ. CDR3 length: 14 amino acids. Trimming removed 4 bases from V and 6 bases from J; junction bases left unmatched: 6. CDR3: CASSPFGQGNIQYF. The CDR3 DNA is TGCGCCAGCAGCCCCTTCGGACAGGGAAACATTCAGTACTTC.

Ten or more counts support this clonotype. The chain combines TRBV4-3 with TRBJ2-7; 7 nucleotides line up with TRBD2. This CDR3 region has 15 residues. V shed 0 bases, J shed 5 bases, and the junction held 7 bases outside the gene matches. CDR1 is LGHNA, CDR2 YSLEER, per germline. Written as DNA, the CDR3 is TGCGCCAGCAGCCAAGATTGGGGGAGGGCCAACGAGCAGTACTTC. Translating it yields CASSQDWGRANEQYF.

This clonotype showed up many times. The chain has TRBV10-3 and TRBJ1-1; 7 nucleotides line up with TRBD1. This CDR3 has 15 residues. The germline CDR1 and CDR2 sequences are ENHRY and SYGVKD. The V and J ends lost 6 bases and 0 bases, in that order; junction bases with no gene match: 7. For the CDR3, the DNA is TGTGCCATCAGGTCCCTCGACAGGGTGAACACTGAAGCTTTCTTT. Translated, it gives CAIRSLDRVNTEAFF.

In this sample, this clonotype turned up many times. The V gene is TRBV6-5, the J gene TRBJ2-4; the D is unclear. Trimming took off 3 bases at V and 1 base at J, with 19 bases between the two ends. The germline CDR1 and CDR2 sequences are MNHEY and SVGAGI. CDR3 length: 18 residues. In DNA, the CDR3 is TGTGCCAGCAGTTATGGTGGTGGCATTGATGGGGCCAAAAACATTCAGTACTTC. Encoded protein: CASSYGGGIDGAKNIQYF.

This clonotype was seen a few times. V gene TRBV30 combines with J gene TRBJ2-5; 7 bases are a match to TRBD2. The junction had 16 bases not matched to a gene; V was cut back by 2 bases and J by 4 bases. CDR3 length equals 17 residues. From germline, CDR1 is GTSNPN and CDR2 SVGIG (reference sequence). The CDR3 nucleotides are TGTGCCTGGAGTACGGGGCTAGCGGATCCGAGGGGAGAGACCCAGTACTTC. Translating it yields CAWSTGLADPRGETQYF. The variable domain in full, with the rest retrieved from reference TRBV30 and TRBJ2-5, is SQTIHQWPATLVQPVGSPLSLECTVEGTSNPNLYWYRQAAGRGLQLLFYSVGIGQISSEVPQNLSASRPQDRQFILSSKKLLLSDSGFYLCAWSTGLADPRGETQYFGPGTRLLVL.

In its sample, this clonotype was seen many times. The chain joins TRBV29-1 to TRBJ1-2; the D is unclear. Trimming removed 6 bases at V and 4 bases at J, with 18 bases between. The CDR3 contains 14 residues. Germline CDR1 and CDR2: SQVTM and ANQGSEA. The CDR3 protein is CSVDDVIEFYGYTF. CDR3 DNA: TGCAGCGTGGATGACGTTATAGAATTCTATGGCTACACCTTC.

J is TRBJ2-7 and V is TRBV7-8; TRBD2 aligns across 7 bases. The CDR3 runs 15 residues. J gave up 7 bases and V 1 base, and 10 bases lay outside the gene matches. Germline V gene data show CDR1 as SGHVS and CDR2 as FQNEAQ. The CDR3 is CASSLVDGGWAEQYF. The DNA of the CDR3 is TGTGCCAGCAGCTTAGTAGACGGGGGGTGGGCTGAGCAGTACTTC.

This clonotype was detected many times. The chain uses TRBV29-1 and TRBJ1-1; TRBD1 might be the D (5 bases). V shed 7 bases and J shed 6 bases, with 21 bases lying between them. This CDR3 is built from 14 residues. The germline V gene encodes CDR1 SQVTM and CDR2 ANQGSEA. The CDR3 loop is CSAGTGFLVAEAFF. For the CDR3, the DNA is TGCAGCGCGGGGACTGGGTTCCTAGTCGCTGAAGCTTTCTTT. The whole variable domain, remainder taken from reference TRBV29-1 and TRBJ1-1, is SAVISQKPSRDICQRGTSLTIQCQVDSQVTMMFWYRQQPGQSLTLIATANQGSEATYESGFVIDKFPISRPNLTFSTLTVSNMSPEDSSIYLCSAGTGFLVAEAFFGQGTRLTVV.

This clonotype has a count of ten or more. The chain uses TRBV5-6 and TRBJ2-6; 7 bases align to TRBD1. From germline, CDR1 is SGHDT and CDR2 YYEEEE. The CDR3 is made up of 17 amino acids. V was pared by 2 bases and J by 2 bases, with 7 bases of the junction left unmatched. CDR3 DNA sequence: TGTGCCAGCAGCTTTTTGTCAGGGGGTGCTGGGGCCAACGTCCTGACTTTC. Protein product: CASSFLSGGAGANVLTF. Full variable domain (rest looked up from reference TRBV5-6 and TRBJ2-6): DAGVTQSPTHLIKTRGQQVTLRCSPKSGHDTVSWYQQALGQGPQFIFQYYEEEERQRGNFPDRFSGHQFPNYSSELNVNALLLGDSALYLCASSFLSGGAGANVLTFGAGSRLTVL.

The table lists this clonotype with many counts. This chain joins TRBV2 and TRBJ1-5; 7 positions match TRBD1. V lost 5 bases and J lost 10; bases outside the gene matches: 8. This CDR3 has 13 residues. CDR1 and CDR2 from the germline V gene are SNHLY and FYNNEI. CDR3 sequence: CASSPRGGRPQHF. For the CDR3, the DNA is TGTGCCAGCAGTCCCAGGGGGGGGAGACCCCAGCATTTT.

V gene TRBV2 combines with J gene TRBJ2-2; TRBD1 matches at 9 bases. Germline trimming cut 6 bases from V and 2 bases from J; bases unmatched to any gene: 4. This CDR3 is 15 amino acids long. Germline assignment: CDR1 SNHLY and CDR2 FYNNEI. The CDR3 DNA reads TGTGCCAGCAGGACAGGGGGTCGTAACACCGGGGAGCTGTTTTTT. It codes for CASRTGGRNTGELFF.

This clonotype has ten or more counts. V gene TRBV20-1 combines with J gene TRBJ2-1, with 11 bases identical to TRBD2. The CDR3 is made up of 16 amino acids. V was clipped by 7 bases and J by 4 bases; unmatched bases: 12. Germline V gene lookup returns CDR1 DFQATT and CDR2 SNEGSKA (reference sequence). The DNA for the CDR3 is TGCAGTGTTAATAGCGGGAGGGCCCGAAATTACAATGAGCAGTTCTTC. Translated, it gives CSVNSGRARNYNEQFF.

This clonotype has a count of ten or more. The J gene is TRBJ1-6, the V gene TRBV20-1; D may be TRBD1 (5 bases). Germline V gives CDR1 DFQATT, CDR2 SNEGSKA (reference sequence). The CDR3 has 14 amino acids. V lost 7 bases to trimming and J lost 4 bases, with 14 bases between them. The CDR3 loop is CSVPFSGYNSPLHF. The CDR3 coding sequence is TGCAGTGTCCCGTTTTCAGGGTATAATTCACCCCTCCACTTT.

At least ten counts were recorded for this clonotype. This sequence joins TRBV20-1 and TRBJ1-5; 9 positions match TRBD1. V dropped 6 bases and J dropped 6; count of bases not matched to a gene: 15. The CDR3 has 16 amino acids. The germline gives CDR1 DFQATT, CDR2 SNEGSKA (reference sequence). The CDR3 DNA follows: TGCAGTGCCGAGAGTCTCACAGGGGGCTTCGGTCAGCCCCAGCATTTT. It translates to CSAESLTGGFGQPQHF.